A single sample gave rise to the 7 T cell receptor beta chains below, sequenced in a study of neoadjuvant nivolumab and ipilimumab in lung cancer. Assay: immunoSEQ multiplex PCR; the TCRdb copy retains only in-frame clones and omits some. In the table there are more than 25,000 clones, 75% to 85% of which are singletons. The sequencing here drew on tumor tissue, taken after neoadjuvant nivolumab, alone or with ipilimumab, at or shortly before surgery. The receptors derive from an adult with non-small cell lung cancer.

The chain carries TRBV29-1 and TRBJ2-7; D might be TRBD2 (5 bases). Germline V gene data show CDR1 as SQVTM and CDR2 as ANQGSEA. This CDR3 is 11 amino acids long. Trimming took 4 bases from V and 6 from J, leaving 10 bases between them. CDR3 loop: CSVVHSGEQYF. The DNA of the CDR3 is TGCAGCGTTGTGCACAGCGGCGAGCAGTACTTC.

This sequence joins TRBV4-1 and TRBJ1-1, with 7 bases lining up with TRBD1. V shed 0 bases, J shed 1 base, and the junction held 2 bases outside the gene matches. The CDR3 sequence is 15 residues long. Germline V gene data show CDR1 as MGHRA and CDR2 as YSYEKL. CDR3 sequence: CASSQDPGGNTEAFF. The DNA of the CDR3 is TGCGCCAGCAGCCAAGATCCAGGGGGGAACACTGAAGCTTTCTTT.

The chain couples TRBV7-2 to TRBJ2-7; D ambiguous. The V gene lost 1 base and the J gene lost 0 bases, with 4 bases spanning the gap. The CDR3 covers 13 residues. Per germline, CDR1 SGHTA and CDR2 FQGNSA. The CDR3 loop is CASSLDYSYEQYF. The CDR3 DNA is TGTGCCAGCAGCTTAGACTACTCCTACGAGCAGTACTTC.

The chain has TRBV9 and TRBJ2-1; 9 positions agree with TRBD2. V shed 2 bases and J 7 bases; nucleotides not matched to a gene: 4. Germline V lookup: CDR1 SGDLS, CDR2 YYNGEE. CDR3 length: 14 residues. The CDR3 DNA is TGTGCCAGCAGCGTGGTAGCGGGAGTGAATGAGCAGTTCTTC. Its translation is CASSVVAGVNEQFF.

The chain combines TRBV7-9 with TRBJ1-5; a possible D gene is TRBD1 (5 bases). The ends were cut back, 3 bases at V and 3 bases at J, with 12 bases in the middle. Germline V gene data show CDR1 as SEHNR and CDR2 as FQNEAQ (reference sequence). The CDR3 has 15 amino acids. CDR3 protein: CASSFQGGINQPQHF. The DNA of the CDR3 is TGTGCCAGCAGCTTCCAGGGCGGAATCAATCAGCCCCAGCATTTT.

The rearrangement uses TRBV18 and TRBJ2-5; possibly TRBD1 for D (6 bases). Germline CDR1 reads KGHSH; CDR2 reads LQKENI. Trimming stripped 6 bases from V and 5 bases from J, with 16 bases between. This CDR3 is 14 amino acids long. The CDR3 DNA reads TGTGCCAGCTCTCAAAGTCAGGGGCACGAGACCCAGTACTTC. Translation gives CASSQSQGHETQYF.

This chain's CDR3 is CASSPRGGNQPQHF. The CDR3 region has the DNA TGTGCCAGCAGCCCACGGGGGGGTAATCAGCCCCAGCATTTT. The chain has TRBV7-2 and TRBJ1-5; tentative D call: TRBD1 (5 bases). Germline V gives CDR1 SGHTA, CDR2 FQGNSA. The CDR3 sequence is 14 residues long. V was clipped by 5 bases and J by 4 bases, with 12 bases between them.